The 18 T cell receptor beta chains given below trace back to one sample, sequenced in a study of blood T cell repertoires in COVID-19. This table comes from immunoSEQ multiplex PCR, and its TCRdb copy is limited to in-frame clones, with some not included. Of 250,000 or so clones listed, approximately 86% were seen once; the top ten hold roughly 1.8%. The sequenced material came from peripheral blood. The receptors stem from a man aged 25-45 years with active or convalescent COVID-19.

V usage is TRBV20-1 and J usage is TRBJ1-2; D ambiguous. Germline CDR1 is DFQATT and CDR2 is SNEGSKA (reference sequence). This CDR3 region has 12 residues. Trimming shortened V by 3 bases and J by 3 bases, and 8 bases separated the two germline ends. In DNA, the CDR3 is TGCAGTGCTAGTCTCGGAGACTATGGCTACACCTTC. This sequence encodes CSASLGDYGYTF.

The chain carries TRBV11-2 and TRBJ2-4; no clear D gene. CDR3 length equals 17 residues. V dropped 0 bases and J dropped 2 bases, with 14 bases sitting between them. CDR1 and CDR2 (germline): SGHAT, FQNNGV. DNA of the CDR3: TGTGCCAGCAGCTTAGATTTCGGTGAGGTGTCCAAAAACATTCAGTACTTC. Translated, it gives CASSLDFGEVSKNIQYF.

The chain has TRBV25-1 and TRBJ1-2; D is possibly TRBD1 (5 bases). This CDR3 contains 12 residues. Trimming cost V 7 bases and J 11 bases, with 17 bases left between them. The germline CDR1 and CDR2 sequences are MGHDK and SYGVNS. The CDR3 DNA is TGTGCCAGCATGGGGCAGGCTGTGTGTTACACCTTC. Translated, it gives CASMGQAVCYTF.

CDR3 residues: CASAGAGGGDTQYF. CDR3 DNA sequence: TGTGCTAGTGCCGGAGCGGGGGGAGGAGATACGCAGTATTTT. The chain employs TRBV12-5 and TRBJ2-3, with 9 bases fitting TRBD2. This CDR3 is 14 amino acids long. Trimming took 7 bases from V and 5 from J; bases not matched to a gene: 7. The V gene's germline CDR1 is LGHNT and CDR2 FRNRAP.

V is TRBV5-4 and J is TRBJ2-3; D possibly corresponds to TRBD1 (5 bases). The V and J ends lost 2 bases and 0 bases respectively, with 10 bases between them. The CDR3 length is 15 residues. The germline V gene has CDR1 SGHNT and CDR2 YYREEE (reference sequence). CDR3 in amino acids: CASSLGVTSTDTQYF. CDR3 bases: TGTGCCAGCAGCTTAGGGGTGACTAGCACAGATACGCAGTATTTT.

This chain joins TRBV5-6 and TRBJ1-2; 8 nucleotides line up with TRBD1. The germline CDR1 and CDR2 sequences are SGHDT and YYEEEE. V trimming: 4 bases; J trimming: 4 bases; junction bases outside the gene matches: 9. The CDR3 loop spans 15 amino acids. This CDR3 reads CASSGRDRQVYGYTF. The CDR3 nucleotides read TGTGCCAGCAGCGGCCGGGACAGGCAGGTCTATGGCTACACCTTC.

V gene TRBV12-3 or TRBV12-4 combines with J gene TRBJ1-2; tentative D call: TRBD1 (6 bases). V shed 4 bases and J shed 13 bases, with 16 bases lying between them. This CDR3 is built from 12 residues. This CDR3 reads CASSYGGRVSTF. Written as DNA, the CDR3 is TGTGCCAGCAGTTATGGGGGCAGGGTGAGCACCTTC.

V is TRBV5-1 and J is TRBJ1-1; perhaps TRBD1 as D (5 bases). CDR3 length equals 15 residues. Per germline, CDR1 SGHRS and CDR2 YFSETQ. Deletions cut 4 bases from V and 1 base from J, with 14 bases between. Written as DNA, the CDR3 is TGCGCCAGCAGCCACTCGGCTGGACAGAACACTGAAGCTTTCTTT. This codes for CASSHSAGQNTEAFF.

The rearrangement joins TRBV5-4 to TRBJ1-6; no clear D gene. Germline CDR1 reads SGHNT; CDR2 reads YYREEE (reference sequence). Deletions cut 1 base from V and 10 bases from J, with 12 bases between. The CDR3 has 14 amino acids. CDR3 nucleotides: TGTGCCAGCAGCTTGAGGGAGGCGGGATCACCCCTCCACTTT. This gives the protein CASSLREAGSPLHF.

This clone appeared once. This rearrangement joins TRBV10-3 to TRBJ1-1, with D possibly being TRBD1 (6 bases). The V gene's germline CDR1 is ENHRY and CDR2 SYGVKD. Between the trimmed V and J ends, which lost 8 bases and 8 bases, there was a span of 24 bases. CDR3 size: 15 residues. The CDR3: CAIRQAGPTVIEAFF. The DNA for the CDR3 is TGTGCCATCCGACAGGCCGGGCCTACTGTTATCGAAGCTTTCTTT.

The chain uses TRBV11-2 and TRBJ2-7, with 8 bases matching TRBD2. From germline, CDR1 is SGHAT and CDR2 FQNNGV. This CDR3 has 18 residues. With 5 bases clipped from V and 0 bases from J, the junction kept 15 bases outside the gene matches. CDR3 bases: TGTGCCAGCAGCCAGCCGATGATCGGCGGGGGGAGCTCCTACGAGCAGTACTTC. Its protein is CASSQPMIGGGSSYEQYF.

For the CDR3, the DNA is TGCAGCGCTCTAACAGGGGCCACTGAAGCTTTCTTT. Translation gives CSALTGATEAFF. J is TRBJ1-1 and V is TRBV29-1; 7 nucleotides agree with TRBD1. V shed 7 bases, J shed 4 bases, and the junction held 6 bases outside the gene matches. Germline CDR1 SQVTM, CDR2 ANQGSEA. This CDR3 region has 12 residues.

CDR3 protein: CASSSPGADEQYF. For the CDR3, the DNA is TGTGCCAGTAGTAGCCCTGGGGCCGACGAGCAGTACTTC. V usage is TRBV19 and J usage is TRBJ2-7; a weak D match, TRBD1 (5 bases). The germline gives CDR1 LNHDA, CDR2 SQIVND (reference sequence). V was pared by 4 bases and J by 5 bases, with 12 bases between. This CDR3 region has 13 residues.

The chain couples TRBV9 to TRBJ2-3, with TRBD2 matching over 9 bases. With V trimmed by 3 bases and J by 2 bases, 4 bases remained unmatched. Germline loops: CDR1 SGDLS, CDR2 YYNGEE. There are 15 residues in the CDR3. Written as DNA, the CDR3 is TGTGCCAGCAGCGCGAGCGGGGGGAACACAGATACGCAGTATTTT. It is translated as CASSASGGNTDTQYF. Using reference TRBV9 and TRBJ2-3 for the parts outside the CDR3, the full variable domain is DSGVTQTPKHLITATGQRVTLRCSPRSGDLSVYWYQQSLDQGLQFLIQYYNGEERAKGNILERFSAQQFPDLHSELNLSSLELGDSALYFCASSASGGNTDTQYFGPGTRLTVL.

This rearrangement joins TRBV12-3 or TRBV12-4 to TRBJ1-5; unclear D gene. The CDR3 runs 13 residues. V lost 0 bases, J lost 8 bases, and 8 bases lay in between. CDR3 in DNA: TGTGCCAGCAGTTTAGCGGCCGAAGAGCCCCAGCATTTT. Its protein is CASSLAAEEPQHF.

The chain has TRBV2 and TRBJ1-4; 7 positions agree with TRBD1. This CDR3 contains 16 residues. V was clipped by 6 bases and J by 9 bases; unmatched bases: 16. Per the germline V gene, CDR1 is SNHLY and CDR2 is FYNNEI. CDR3 in amino acids: CASSGATGTVTQKLFF. CDR3 DNA: TGTGCCAGCAGCGGAGCCACCGGGACAGTGACACAAAAACTGTTTTTT. The full variable domain, completed using reference TRBV2 and TRBJ1-4, is EPEVTQTPSHQVTQMGQEVILRCVPISNHLYFYWYRQILGQKVEFLVSFYNNEISEKSEIFDDQFSVERPDGSNFTLKIRSTKLEDSAMYFCASSGATGTVTQKLFFGSGTQLSVL.

This chain connects TRBV7-2 to TRBJ1-2; tentatively, D is TRBD1 (5 bases). Germline CDR1 SGHTA, CDR2 FQGNSA. CDR3 size: 14 residues. Trimming shortened V by 3 bases and J by 4 bases, and 12 bases separated the two germline ends. CDR3 DNA sequence: TGTGCCAGCAGCTTTTCAGGGCATGGCTATGGCTACACCTTC. Its protein is CASSFSGHGYGYTF. Based on the CDR3 plus reference TRBV7-2 and TRBJ1-2, the full variable domain is GAGVSQSPSNKVTEKGKDVELRCDPISGHTALYWYRQSLGQGLEFLIYFQGNSAPDKSGLPSDRFSAERTGGSVSTLTIQRTQQEDSAVYLCASSFSGHGYGYTFGSGTRLTVV.

The table lists this clone with a count of one. This sequence joins TRBV5-1 and TRBJ2-7; TRBD1 is a possible D gene (6 bases). Trimming shortened V by 0 bases and J by 3 bases, and 10 bases separated the two germline ends. CDR3 length: 14 amino acids. Germline V gene lookup returns CDR1 SGHRS and CDR2 YFSETQ. The DNA of the CDR3 is TGCGCCAGCAGCTTGGGAAGGGACAACTACGAGCAGTACTTC. Its translation is CASSLGRDNYEQYF.